This T cell receptor beta chain came from a study of cytomegalovirus exposure and HLA in healthy donors. Turning to the study itself: HLA-typed donors were the source of about 85 million unique TCRs held in an early data release.

This clone was counted only a few times. With 60 Vbeta and 13 Jbeta primers, the PCR was carried out. Assay: immunoSEQ multiplex PCR; the TCRdb copy retains only in-frame clones and omits some. The repertoire has some 90,000 clones, approximately 80% of them found once; the top ten carry 4.2%. There are 14 residues in the CDR3. CDR1 is MRHNA and CDR2 is SNTAGT in the germline V gene. Trimming took 0 bases from V and 7 from J, leaving 12 bases between them. The receptor was isolated from a woman in her 70s in good health and CMV-seropositive. The rearrangement uses TRBV6-4 and TRBJ1-2; perhaps TRBD1 as D (6 bases). Sequenced sample: PBMCs. The CDR3 reads CASSDSTGMGGYTF. The CDR3 nucleotides are TGTGCCAGCAGTGACTCAACAGGGATGGGTGGCTACACCTTC.